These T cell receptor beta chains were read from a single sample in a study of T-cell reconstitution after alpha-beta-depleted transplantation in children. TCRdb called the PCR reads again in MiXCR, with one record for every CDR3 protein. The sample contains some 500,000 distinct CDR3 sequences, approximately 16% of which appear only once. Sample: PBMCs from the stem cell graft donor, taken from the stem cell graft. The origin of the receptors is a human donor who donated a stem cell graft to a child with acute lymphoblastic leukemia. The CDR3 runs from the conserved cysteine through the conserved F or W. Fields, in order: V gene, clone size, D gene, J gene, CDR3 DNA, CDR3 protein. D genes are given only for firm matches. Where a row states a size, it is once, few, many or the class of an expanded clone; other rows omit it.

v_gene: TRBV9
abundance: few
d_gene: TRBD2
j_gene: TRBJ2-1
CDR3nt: TGTGCCAGCAGCGTAATAGCGGGAGACTATGAGCAGTTCTTC
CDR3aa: CASSVIAGDYEQFF

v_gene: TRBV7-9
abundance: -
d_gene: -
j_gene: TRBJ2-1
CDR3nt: TGTGCCAGCAGGGCCGGAAGCAATGAGCAGTTCTTC
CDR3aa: CASRAGSNEQFF

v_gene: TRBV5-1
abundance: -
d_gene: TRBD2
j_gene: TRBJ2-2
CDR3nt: TGCGCCAGCAGCTCGTACCAGACTAGCGGGAGGGGAAACACCGGGGAGCTGTTTTTT
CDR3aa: CASSSYQTSGRGNTGELFF

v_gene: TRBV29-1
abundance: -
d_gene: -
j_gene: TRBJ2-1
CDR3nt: TGCAGCTCCCAAGGGGGAGTCAATGAGCAGTTCTTC
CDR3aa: CSSQGGVNEQFF

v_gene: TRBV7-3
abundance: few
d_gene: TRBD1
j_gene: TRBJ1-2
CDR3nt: TGTGCCAGCAGCCAGACAGGGGGTGACTATGGCTACACCTTC
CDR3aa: CASSQTGGDYGYTF

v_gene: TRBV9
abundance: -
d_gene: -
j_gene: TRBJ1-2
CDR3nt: TGTGCCAGCAGCCGGCAGCCTTATGGCTACACCTTC
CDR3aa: CASSRQPYGYTF

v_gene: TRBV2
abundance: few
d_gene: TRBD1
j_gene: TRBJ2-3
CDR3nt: TGTGCCAGCTTGGAACCGGGACAGAGCACAGATACGCAGTATTTT
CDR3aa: CASLEPGQSTDTQYF

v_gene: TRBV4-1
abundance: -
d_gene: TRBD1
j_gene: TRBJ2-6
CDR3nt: TGCGCCAGCAGCCGCGTCCCGGGACAGGTTAGCTCTGGGGCCAACGTCCTGACTTTC
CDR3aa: CASSRVPGQVSSGANVLTF

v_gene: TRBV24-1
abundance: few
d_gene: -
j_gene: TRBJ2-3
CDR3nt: TGTGCCACCAGTGATTCCCCTAGCCGATCCACAGATACGCAGTATTTT
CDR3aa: CATSDSPSRSTDTQYF

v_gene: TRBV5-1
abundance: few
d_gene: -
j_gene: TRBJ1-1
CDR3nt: TGCGCCAGCAGCTTGGGGTCGTCGATAAGGAACACTGAAGCTTTCTTT
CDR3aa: CASSLGSSIRNTEAFF

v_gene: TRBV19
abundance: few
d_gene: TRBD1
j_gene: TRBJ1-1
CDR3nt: TGTGCCAGTCGTCCCTGGGACAGGGCCACTGAAGCTTTCTTT
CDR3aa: CASRPWDRATEAFF

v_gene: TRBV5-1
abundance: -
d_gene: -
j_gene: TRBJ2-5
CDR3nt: TGCGCCAGCAGCAGGACCCAGCGCGTGTTAGAAGAGACCCAGTACTTC
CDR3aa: CASSRTQRVLEETQYF

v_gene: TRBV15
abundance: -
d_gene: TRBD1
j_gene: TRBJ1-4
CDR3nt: TGTGCCACCAGCAGAGAGAGGGACAGGATTGCAACTAATGAAAAACTGTTTTTT
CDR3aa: CATSRERDRIATNEKLFF

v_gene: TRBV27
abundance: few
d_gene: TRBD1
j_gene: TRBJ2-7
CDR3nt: TGTGCCAGCAGGATGACAGGGAGTACTCACTACGAGCAGTACTTC
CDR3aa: CASRMTGSTHYEQYF

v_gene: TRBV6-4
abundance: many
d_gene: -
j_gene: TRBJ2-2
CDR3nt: TGTGCCAGCAGTGAGAACGAGGCCACCGGGGAGCTGTTTTTT
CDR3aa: CASSENEATGELFF

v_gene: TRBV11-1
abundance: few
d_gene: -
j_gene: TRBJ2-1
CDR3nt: TGTGCCAGCAGCCCAAAGGTGGTTAATGAGCAGTTCTTC
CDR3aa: CASSPKVVNEQFF

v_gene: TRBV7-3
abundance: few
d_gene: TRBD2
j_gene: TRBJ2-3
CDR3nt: TGTGCCAGCAGACTAGCGGGCACAGATACGCAGTATTTT
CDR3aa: CASRLAGTDTQYF

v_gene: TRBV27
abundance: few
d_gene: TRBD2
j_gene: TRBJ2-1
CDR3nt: TGTGCCAGCAGCTTTATCTTGGCGATGGGACTAGCGGGAGTAGGTGAGCAGTTCTTC
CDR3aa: CASSFILAMGLAGVGEQFF

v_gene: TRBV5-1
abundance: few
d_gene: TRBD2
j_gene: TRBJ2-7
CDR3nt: TGCGCCAGCAGCTTGGTTAGCGGGAGGGCCTACGAGCAGTACTTC
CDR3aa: CASSLVSGRAYEQYF

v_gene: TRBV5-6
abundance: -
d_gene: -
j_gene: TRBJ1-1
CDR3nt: TGTGCCAGCAGCTCCGGGGCCTGGGTAGGGGAGAACACTGAAGCTTTCTTT
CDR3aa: CASSSGAWVGENTEAFF

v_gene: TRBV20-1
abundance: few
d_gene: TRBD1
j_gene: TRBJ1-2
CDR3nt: TGCAGTGCTCCAGACGACAGGGAGCATTACGCTAACTATGGCTACACCTTC
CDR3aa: CSAPDDREHYANYGYTF

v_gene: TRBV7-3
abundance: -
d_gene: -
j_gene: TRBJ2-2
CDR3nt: TGTGCCAGCAGCTTTTCGGGGTCCACCGGGGAGCTGTTTTTT
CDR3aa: CASSFSGSTGELFF

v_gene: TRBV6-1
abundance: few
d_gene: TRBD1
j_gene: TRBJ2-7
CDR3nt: TGTGCCAGCTCCGATCGGGGGACAGGAGCCTACGAGCAGTACTTC
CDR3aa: CASSDRGTGAYEQYF

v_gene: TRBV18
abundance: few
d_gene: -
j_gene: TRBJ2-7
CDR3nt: TGTGCCAGCTCGCCCACAGAGACCTACGAGCAGTACTTC
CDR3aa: CASSPTETYEQYF

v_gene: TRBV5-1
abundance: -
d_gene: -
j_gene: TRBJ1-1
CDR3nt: TGCGCCAGCAGCAAGGACGTGAGGCAGAACACTGAAGCTTTCTTT
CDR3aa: CASSKDVRQNTEAFF

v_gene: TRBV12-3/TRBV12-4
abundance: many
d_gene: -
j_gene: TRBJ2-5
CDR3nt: TGTGCCAGCAGTTTAGGGAAAATGGAGACCCAGTACTTC
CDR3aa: CASSLGKMETQYF

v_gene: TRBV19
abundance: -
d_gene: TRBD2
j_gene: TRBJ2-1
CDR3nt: TGTGCCAGTACCGCACTAGCGGGCATCTTCAATGAGCAGTTCTTC
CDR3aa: CASTALAGIFNEQFF

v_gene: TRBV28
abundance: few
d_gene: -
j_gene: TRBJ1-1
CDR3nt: TGTGCCAGCAGGGCGGACCTAAAATGGACTAGTGAAGCTTTCTTT
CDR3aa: CASRADLKWTSEAFF

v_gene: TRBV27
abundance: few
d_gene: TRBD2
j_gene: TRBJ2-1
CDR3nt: TGTGCCAGCAGTCCTAGCGGGAGTAAAAGGGAGCAGTTCTTC
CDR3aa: CASSPSGSKREQFF

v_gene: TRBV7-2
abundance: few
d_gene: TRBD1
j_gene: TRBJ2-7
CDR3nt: TGTGCCAGCAGCTTAGACGGGACAGGCCCTATGGAGCAGTACTTC
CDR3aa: CASSLDGTGPMEQYF

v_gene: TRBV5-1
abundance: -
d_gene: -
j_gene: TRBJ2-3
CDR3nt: TGCGCCAGCAGCGACCCAGGTGGCGCAGATACGCAGTATTTT
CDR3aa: CASSDPGGADTQYF

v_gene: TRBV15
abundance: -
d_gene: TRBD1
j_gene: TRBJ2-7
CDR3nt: TGTGCCACCAGCGAACCACAGGGGTCCCACGAGCAGTACTTC
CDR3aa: CATSEPQGSHEQYF

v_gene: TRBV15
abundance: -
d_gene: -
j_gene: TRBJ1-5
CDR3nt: TGTGCCACCAGCAGAGGGAGGGGAGTCGGCAATCAGCCCCAGCATTTT
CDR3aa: CATSRGRGVGNQPQHF

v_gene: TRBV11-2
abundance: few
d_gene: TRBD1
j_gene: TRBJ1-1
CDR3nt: TGTGCCAGCAAGCCCACCCGAGGGGGCCCTAACACTGAAGCTTTCTTT
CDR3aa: CASKPTRGGPNTEAFF

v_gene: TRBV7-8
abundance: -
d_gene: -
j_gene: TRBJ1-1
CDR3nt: TGTGCCAGCAGCTTAGCGGGGAGAGGAATGAACACTGAAGCTTTCTTT
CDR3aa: CASSLAGRGMNTEAFF

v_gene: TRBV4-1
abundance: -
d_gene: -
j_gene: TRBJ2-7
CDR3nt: TGCGCCAGCAGCCAAGATCGAAGCTCCCCGGTCAACGAGCAGTACTTC
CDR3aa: CASSQDRSSPVNEQYF

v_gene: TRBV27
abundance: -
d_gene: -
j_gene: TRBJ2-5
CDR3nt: TGTGCCAGCACCCCGTTTTCCCGAGGGACCCAGTACTTC
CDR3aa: CASTPFSRGTQYF

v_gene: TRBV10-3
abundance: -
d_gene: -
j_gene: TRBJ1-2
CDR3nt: TGTGCCATCAGTGAAGGGACACCGGGAGATTGGAACTATGGCTACACCTTC
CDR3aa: CAISEGTPGDWNYGYTF

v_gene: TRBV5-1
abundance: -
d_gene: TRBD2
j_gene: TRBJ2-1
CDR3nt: TGCGCCAGCAGCTTGCCTAGCGGGAAAAGCAATGAGCAGTTCTTC
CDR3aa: CASSLPSGKSNEQFF

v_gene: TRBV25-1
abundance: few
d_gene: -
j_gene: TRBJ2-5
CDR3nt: TGTGCCAGCAGTGAATATGGAGGGGTGGAGACCCAGTACTTC
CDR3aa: CASSEYGGVETQYF

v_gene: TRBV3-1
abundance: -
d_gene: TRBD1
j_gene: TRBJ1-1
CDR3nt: TGTGCCAGCAGCCAAGATTTGAGGACAGGGGTTACGGGGAACACTGAAGCTTTCTTT
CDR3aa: CASSQDLRTGVTGNTEAFF

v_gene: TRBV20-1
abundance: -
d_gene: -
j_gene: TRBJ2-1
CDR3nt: TGCAGTGCTCTCGCCGACCGCGCCTACAATGAGCAGTTCTTC
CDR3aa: CSALADRAYNEQFF

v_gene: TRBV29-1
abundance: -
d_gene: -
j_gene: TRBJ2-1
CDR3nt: TGCAGCGTCCAACCCTTGGGTGGATGGGAGCAGTTCTTC
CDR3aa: CSVQPLGGWEQFF

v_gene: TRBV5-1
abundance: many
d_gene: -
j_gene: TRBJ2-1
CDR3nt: TGCGCCAGCAGCTTGGTCGGGGGCAATGAGCAGTTCTTC
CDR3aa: CASSLVGGNEQFF

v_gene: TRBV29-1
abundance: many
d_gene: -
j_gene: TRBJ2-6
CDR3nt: TGCAGCGTTGTAGGGACTGTCTCTGGGGCCAACGTCCTGACTTTC
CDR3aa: CSVVGTVSGANVLTF

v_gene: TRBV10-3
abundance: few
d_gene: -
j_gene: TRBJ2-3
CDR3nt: TGTGCCATCAGTGAGCCGCAAGGACTGAGCACAGATACGCAGTATTTT
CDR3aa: CAISEPQGLSTDTQYF

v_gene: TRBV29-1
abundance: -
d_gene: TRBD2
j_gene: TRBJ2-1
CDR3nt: TGCAGCGTTGAGGGGATTAGCGGGATCTATGAGCAGTTCTTC
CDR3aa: CSVEGISGIYEQFF

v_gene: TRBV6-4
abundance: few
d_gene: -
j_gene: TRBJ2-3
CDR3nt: TGTGCCAGCAGTGCACTGACTGGAGATACGCAGTATTTT
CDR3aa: CASSALTGDTQYF

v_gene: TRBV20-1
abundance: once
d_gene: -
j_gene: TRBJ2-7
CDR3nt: TGCAGTGCTAGAGCCCTGTCGGGAGCGCACGAGCAGTACTTC
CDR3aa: CSARALSGAHEQYF

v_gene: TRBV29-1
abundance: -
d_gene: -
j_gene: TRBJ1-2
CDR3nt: TGCAGCGTTGAGCCGATAACTATAGACAATGGCTACACCTTC
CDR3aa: CSVEPITIDNGYTF